These 20 T cell receptor beta chains share one sample of origin, sequenced in a study of T cell repertoires in cytomegalovirus infection. TCRdb called the reads again in MiXCR, with one record for every CDR3 protein. The data show around 740,000 distinct CDR3 sequences, roughly a third seen once. The specimen sequenced was PBMCs. The receptors come from a human donor in good health (CMV status not recorded). Some clones in this sample may be carry-over from other donors' samples.

On this clonotype itself: This sequence may be a read error, since a much larger clone differs from it by one base. This chain joins TRBV7-2 and TRBJ1-2, with D hard to call. Trimming removed 2 bases from V and 4 bases from J, with 14 bases in between. CDR1 and CDR2 from the germline V gene are SGHTA and FQGNSA. CDR3 length: 15 amino acids. Here the CDR3 DNA reads TGTGCCAGCAGCTTACCGGAGGGCGATATCTATGGCTACACCTTC. Translated: CASSLPEGDIYGYTF. Full variable domain (rest looked up from reference TRBV7-2 and TRBJ1-2): GAGVSQSPSNKVTEKGKDVELRCDPISGHTALYWYRQSLGQGLEFLIYFQGNSAPDKSGLPSDRFSAERTGGSVSTLTIQRTQQEDSAVYLCASSLPEGDIYGYTFGSGTRLTVV.

This clonotype was detected only a few times. V is TRBV7-6 and J is TRBJ1-5; a possible D gene is TRBD1 (5 bases). Trimming removed 1 base at V and 1 base at J, with 11 bases between. The CDR3 contains 16 residues. Germline lookup yields CDR1 SGHVS and CDR2 FNYEAQ. The CDR3 reads CASSLGAGRSNQPQHF. The CDR3, as DNA: TGTGCCAGCAGCTTAGGGGCAGGGCGGAGCAATCAGCCCCAGCATTTT.

This clonotype has just a few counts. The chain is built from TRBV5-1 and TRBJ1-1; D is perhaps TRBD1 (6 bases). The CDR3 consists of 14 residues. V was trimmed by 5 bases and J by 0 bases, leaving 11 bases between them. Germline CDR1 is SGHRS and CDR2 is YFSETQ. The CDR3 nucleotides are TGCGCCAGCAGGCCGGGGGCCCTGAACACTGAAGCTTTCTTT. Protein product: CASRPGALNTEAFF.

This chain uses TRBV6-2 or TRBV6-3 with TRBJ2-6, with D perhaps TRBD1 (5 bases). Germline lookup yields CDR1 MNHEY and CDR2 SVGEGT. The CDR3 is made up of 16 amino acids. Between the trimmed V and J ends, which lost 0 bases and 0 bases, there was a span of 6 bases. The CDR3 reads CASSYSRGSGANVLTF. The CDR3 DNA follows: TGTGCCAGCAGTTACTCTAGGGGCTCTGGGGCCAACGTCCTGACTTTC.

Comment on this clonotype: This could be a read error, since a much larger clone is one nucleotide away. The rearrangement uses TRBV7-7 and TRBJ1-5; 7 nucleotides match TRBD1. Germline lookup yields CDR1 SSHAT and CDR2 FNYEAQ (reference sequence). The CDR3 spans 15 residues. In DNA form, the CDR3 reads TGTGACAGCAGCTTAGACTCGACAGGGCTTCAGCCCCAGCATTTT. It is translated as CDSSLDSTGLQPQHF.

On this clonotype itself: No conserved phenylalanine or tryptophan is present at the end of the CDR3, so a read error is the likely explanation. Written as DNA, the CDR3 is TGTGCCAGCAGCCAAGGACTAGCGCTGGTAGAGACCCAGTACTTA. Translating it yields CASSQGLALVETQYL. The chain has TRBV3-1 and TRBJ2-5; TRBD2 aligns across 8 bases. CDR1 LGHDT and CDR2 YNNKEL come from the germline V gene (reference sequence). The length of the CDR3 is 15 residues. V shed 1 base and J 4 bases; nucleotides not matched to a gene: 5.

The chain is built from TRBV11-2 and TRBJ1-1, with D hard to call. The V end was cut by 0 bases, the J end by 8 bases, with 7 bases between. The germline V gene encodes CDR1 SGHAT and CDR2 FQNNGV. The CDR3 is 12 residues long. DNA for the CDR3: TGTGCCAGCAGCTTAGAAGCCGACGAAGCTTTCTTT. It translates to CASSLEADEAFF.

The rearrangement joins TRBV6-8 to TRBJ1-4; weak D call: TRBD1 (6 bases). This CDR3 is 12 amino acids long. Per germline, CDR1 MNHGY and CDR2 SAAAGT. The V end was cut by 7 bases, the J end by 5 bases, with 8 bases between. For the CDR3, the DNA is TGTGCCAGCAAACAGGGAAATGAAAAACTGTTTTTT. Its translation is CASKQGNEKLFF.

In regard to this clonotype: The CDR3 end shows no conserved phenylalanine or tryptophan, and so a read error is likely. The J gene is TRBJ2-7, the V gene TRBV15; 9 positions agree with TRBD2. The J segment lost 1 base and the V segment lost 0 bases, leaving 1 base of the junction unmatched. Germline V gene sequence: CDR1 LNHNV, CDR2 YYDKDF (reference sequence). This CDR3 spans 15 amino acids. For the CDR3, the DNA is TGTGCCACCAGCAGAGAAAGCGGGAGGTCCTACGAGCAGTACTTA. This encodes CATSRESGRSYEQYL.

J is TRBJ2-2 and V is TRBV7-2, with D perhaps assigned TRBD1 or TRBD2 (5 bases each). Germline V CDR1 and CDR2: SGHTA, FQGNSA. The CDR3 covers 15 residues. Trimming removed 2 bases at V and 6 bases at J, with 13 bases between. This chain's CDR3 is CASSLKGRGAGELFF. CDR3 bases: TGTGCCAGCAGCTTAAAGGGACGGGGCGCCGGGGAGCTGTTTTTT.

This chain uses TRBV19 with TRBJ2-1; 10 bases map to TRBD2. CDR1 LNHDA and CDR2 SQIVND come from the germline V gene (reference sequence). This CDR3 has 17 amino acids. J was trimmed by 4 bases and V by 0 bases; bases with no gene match: 6. CDR3 in DNA: TGTGCCAGTAGTATAGATCTAGCGGGAGTCGGGTACAATGAGCAGTTCTTC. It is translated as CASSIDLAGVGYNEQFF.

The count of this clonotype is one. The chain joins TRBV20-1 to TRBJ1-5; 8 nucleotides line up with TRBD1. CDR1 is DFQATT, CDR2 SNEGSKA, per germline (reference sequence). This CDR3 has 14 amino acids. V gave up 0 bases and J gave up 4 bases; unmatched junction bases: 2. The CDR3 bases are TGCAGTGCTAGAGATTGGACAGGGAATCAGCCCCAGCATTTT. Translating gives CSARDWTGNQPQHF.

The chain has TRBV27 and TRBJ2-2; D unresolved. The CDR3 sequence is 14 residues long. The V and J ends lost 8 bases and 1 base respectively, with 11 bases between them. Germline CDR1 reads MNHEY; CDR2 reads SMNVEV (reference sequence). Here the CDR3 reads CASGWALNTGELFF. Written as DNA, the CDR3 is TGTGCCAGCGGGTGGGCCCTGAACACCGGGGAGCTGTTTTTT.

This clonotype was found a few times. V and J are TRBV19 and TRBJ1-2, with 7 bases aligning to TRBD1. This CDR3 is built from 14 residues. CDR1 is LNHDA, CDR2 SQIVND, per germline (reference sequence). With 8 bases clipped from V and 4 bases from J, the junction kept 10 bases outside the gene matches. The CDR3 region is CASDRGQGFYGYTF. As DNA, the CDR3 is TGTGCCAGTGATAGGGGGCAAGGGTTCTATGGCTACACCTTC. The entire variable domain, with the rest obtained from reference TRBV19 and TRBJ1-2, is as follows: DGGITQSPKYLFRKEGQNVTLSCEQNLNHDAMYWYRQDPGQGLRLIYYSQIVNDFQKGDIAEGYSVSREKKESFPLTVTSAQKNPTAFYLCASDRGQGFYGYTFGSGTRLTVV.

This clonotype was seen only a few times. The chain employs TRBV6-1 and TRBJ2-2; D unclear. The V gene's germline CDR1 is MNHNS and CDR2 SASEGT. There are 15 residues in the CDR3. Trimming left V 1 base short and J 5 bases short, with 11 bases between. CDR3 amino acids: CASSEEFRTTGELFF. For the CDR3, the DNA is TGTGCCAGCAGTGAAGAGTTCAGAACGACCGGGGAGCTGTTTTTT.

The chain links TRBV7-6 to TRBJ2-5, with 9 bases identical to TRBD2. Germline V lookup: CDR1 SGHVS, CDR2 FNYEAQ. This CDR3 is 15 amino acids long. The trim removed 2 bases at V and 3 bases at J, leaving 4 bases unmatched. CDR3 nucleotide sequence: TGTGCCAGCAGCTTACGGCGGGAGGGCAAAGAGACCCAGTACTTC. Its translation is CASSLRREGKETQYF.

This chain links TRBV5-3 with TRBJ1-3, with no clear D. TRBV5-3 is assigned to the ORF class and has an uncertain function. V lost 8 bases and J lost 2, with 23 bases in between. The CDR3 spans 17 residues. The CDR3 sequence: CASRKVATRDPGNTIYF. The CDR3, as DNA: TGTGCCAGCAGGAAGGTTGCTACCAGAGATCCTGGAAACACCATATATTTT.

This clonotype was detected a few times. The chain combines TRBV7-8 with TRBJ2-2; D gene unclear. Trimming cost V 5 bases and J 7 bases, with 14 bases left between them. The CDR3 spans 14 residues. Germline loops: CDR1 SGHVS, CDR2 FQNEAQ. As DNA, the CDR3 is TGTGCCAGCAGCCCCCGCATCTCGGTCGGGGAGCTGTTTTTT. This codes for CASSPRISVGELFF.

This rearrangement joins TRBV28 to TRBJ2-1; D is tentatively TRBD1 or TRBD2 (5 bases each). Germline-derived CDR1 and CDR2 are MDHEN and SYDVKM. Trimming shortened V by 6 bases and J by 3 bases, and 6 bases separated the two germline ends. The CDR3 loop spans 12 amino acids. CDR3 sequence: CASRGDYNEQFF. The CDR3 coding sequence is TGTGCCAGCAGGGGGGACTACAATGAGCAGTTCTTC.

This clonotype was seen more than once but under ten times. V and J are TRBV28 and TRBJ2-1; maybe TRBD1 (5 bases). The germline CDR1 and CDR2 sequences are MDHEN and SYDVKM. The CDR3 totals 13 residues. Trimming removed 9 bases at V and 11 bases at J, with 20 bases between. The CDR3 spells CASWERTLQKQFF. In DNA form, the CDR3 reads TGTGCCAGTTGGGAAAGGACACTCCAAAAGCAGTTCTTC.